The next 5 T cell receptor beta chains were all read from a single sample in a study of radiotherapy plus CTLA-4 blockade in lung cancer. Generated by immunoSEQ multiplex PCR, the TCRdb table keeps only in-frame clones and is missing some. The sample has about 49,000 clones, less than 85% seen once. Material: peripheral blood, obtained from a patient treated with radiotherapy plus ipilimumab. These TCRs come from a human donor with non-small cell lung cancer who had stable disease on radiotherapy plus ipilimumab.

The sample holds a few counts of this clone. The gene calls are TRBV25-1 and TRBJ1-2, with 7 bases matching TRBD1. Germline V gives CDR1 MGHDK, CDR2 SYGVNS. V lost 3 bases and J lost 4; bases outside the gene matches: 5. This CDR3 has 14 residues. CDR3 nucleotides: TGTGCCAGCAGTGACCGAGACAGGGCCTATGGCTACACCTTC. Translating it yields CASSDRDRAYGYTF.

This clone was seen only a few times. The chain couples TRBV19 to TRBJ1-5, with 8 nucleotides matching TRBD1. There are 14 residues in the CDR3. The germline CDR1 and CDR2 sequences are LNHDA and SQIVND (reference sequence). With V trimmed by 9 bases and J by 5 bases, 9 bases remained unmatched. Here the CDR3 DNA reads TGTGCCAGCCGGGACGGCAGGGGGCATCAGCCCCAGCATTTT. As protein: CASRDGRGHQPQHF.

The genes are TRBV7-9 and TRBJ2-7; D uncertain. The germline V gene encodes CDR1 SEHNR and CDR2 FQNEAQ (reference sequence). The CDR3 is 11 amino acids. Between the trimmed V and J ends, which lost 3 bases and 0 bases, there was a span of 0 bases. CDR3 sequence (DNA): TGTGCCAGCAGCTTCTCCTACGAGCAGTACTTC. It codes for CASSFSYEQYF.

The chain employs TRBV7-2 and TRBJ1-3; 10 bases map to TRBD1. Germline trimming cut 5 bases from V and 4 bases from J; bases unmatched to any gene: 8. The CDR3 extends over 16 amino acids. Germline CDR1 and CDR2: SGHTA and FQGNSA. CDR3 coding DNA: TGTGCCAGCAGCCCCAGACAGGGGGCGCGCGGAAACACCATATATTTT. This encodes CASSPRQGARGNTIYF.

This clone was recorded once. The chain is built from TRBV5-1 and TRBJ2-5, with 10 bases matching TRBD2. This CDR3 comprises 15 residues. Trimming removed 7 bases from V and 7 bases from J; junction bases left unmatched: 13. In germline, CDR1 is SGHRS, CDR2 YFSETQ. CDR3 nucleotide sequence: TGCGCCAGCTACCAGCGGGGGGGCCCTGAGGTGACCCAGTACTTC. Its translation: CASYQRGGPEVTQYF.